The 12 T cell receptor beta chains below were found in one sample sequenced in a study of blood T cell repertoires in COVID-19. The table came from immunoSEQ multiplex PCR; TCRdb's copy has only in-frame clones and leaves some out. The repertoire includes 170,000 or so clones, around 80% of them detected once, and roughly 2.9% sits in the top ten. The sample was peripheral blood. These receptors were taken from a woman aged 60 to 75 with acute or convalescent COVID-19.

The chain links TRBV10-2 to TRBJ1-2; 7 bases are a match to TRBD1. Unmatched junction bases numbered 6, after V lost 6 bases and J lost 2 bases. Germline CDR1 and CDR2: WSHSY and SAAADI. The CDR3 length is 14 residues. The CDR3 protein is CASRLDRSNYGYTF. The CDR3 DNA reads TGCGCCAGCAGATTGGACAGGTCCAACTATGGCTACACCTTC.

The rearrangement uses TRBV7-2 and TRBJ2-5; TRBD1 agrees at 10 bases. The ends lost 4 bases at V and 0 bases at J; junction bases unmatched: 2. The CDR3 length is 15 residues. Looked up from germline, CDR1 is SGHTA and CDR2 is FQGNSA. In DNA form, the CDR3 reads TGTGCCAGCAGCTCGGGACAGGGGAACCAAGAGACCCAGTACTTC. It codes for CASSSGQGNQETQYF.

The chain employs TRBV5-4 and TRBJ2-1, with 10 positions matching TRBD1. Per the germline V gene, CDR1 is SGHNT and CDR2 is YYREEE (reference sequence). There are 16 residues in the CDR3. The J segment lost 6 bases and the V segment lost 0 bases, leaving 6 bases of the junction unmatched. CDR3 loop: CASSLAGTGAGNEQFF. The CDR3 nucleotides are TGTGCCAGCAGCTTGGCGGGGACAGGGGCAGGCAATGAGCAGTTCTTC.

The J gene is TRBJ2-3, the V gene TRBV10-1, with 9 bases fitting TRBD1. The V and J ends lost 3 bases and 4 bases, in that order; junction bases with no gene match: 8. Germline V CDR1 and CDR2: WNHNN, SYGVQD (reference sequence). The CDR3 runs to 16 residues. In nucleotides, the CDR3 is TGCGCCAGCAGTGACCTTTTGGGACAGGGAGCAGATACGCAGTATTTT. This translates into CASSDLLGQGADTQYF.

This chain joins TRBV6-5 and TRBJ1-2; 7 nucleotides match TRBD1. Trimming cost V 11 bases and J 3 bases; bases outside gene matches: 6. The CDR3 has 12 residues. CDR1 and CDR2 from the germline V gene are MNHEY and SVGAGI. CDR3 sequence: CACGTVDYGYTF. CDR3 bases: TGTGCCTGTGGGACAGTGGACTATGGCTACACCTTC.

The chain recombines TRBV19 with TRBJ2-3; TRBD1 agrees at 10 bases. V trimming: 4 bases; J trimming: 3 bases; junction bases outside the gene matches: 7. The germline V gene has CDR1 LNHDA and CDR2 SQIVND (reference sequence). The CDR3 is 16 amino acids. DNA of the CDR3: TGTGCCAGTAGTACTATCCGGGACAGGGGTACAGATACGCAGTATTTT. The encoded protein is CASSTIRDRGTDTQYF.

This clone has a handful of counts. This chain links TRBV18 with TRBJ1-2, with 7 bases lining up with TRBD1. The CDR3 is 14 residues long. CDR1 and CDR2 (germline): KGHSH, LQKENI. The V and J ends lost 3 bases and 2 bases, in that order; junction bases with no gene match: 3. CDR3 sequence: CASSPWTGNYGYTF. For the CDR3, the DNA is TGTGCCAGCTCACCTTGGACAGGCAACTATGGCTACACCTTC.

The chain uses TRBV25-1 and TRBJ1-3, with a possible D match to TRBD1 (5 bases). CDR3 size: 13 residues. V was pared by 6 bases and J by 1 base, with 7 bases between. CDR1 is MGHDK, CDR2 SYGVNS, per germline. The CDR3 bases are TGTGCCAGCAGCAGGGAATCTGGAAACACCATATATTTT. It specifies CASSRESGNTIYF.

The rearrangement links TRBV9 to TRBJ2-1; TRBD1 matches 7 bases. The CDR3 length is 16 residues. The germline V gene has CDR1 SGDLS and CDR2 YYNGEE. V was clipped by 0 bases and J by 12 bases; unmatched bases: 15. CDR3 region: CASSVGGGPSAVVQFF. The CDR3 nucleotides are TGTGCCAGCAGCGTAGGAGGGGGCCCCTCGGCGGTGGTGCAGTTCTTC.

CDR3 sequence (DNA): TGTGCCAGCAAACAGGGGTGGGAAGGCTACACCTTC. It yields the protein CASKQGWEGYTF. J is TRBJ1-2 and V is TRBV6-5, with TRBD1 matching 7 bases. Trimming at V came to 7 bases and at J to 8 bases, leaving 7 bases not matched to a gene. The CDR3 has 12 amino acids. CDR1 MNHEY and CDR2 SVGAGI come from the germline V gene.

This clone was detected only once. This chain uses TRBV11-2 with TRBJ1-4, with D possibly being TRBD1 (5 bases). Germline CDR1 reads SGHAT; CDR2 reads FQNNGV. The CDR3 runs 15 residues. V lost 1 base and J 5 bases, leaving 11 bases between the germline ends. The CDR3 reads CASSLAAGPNEKLFF. For the CDR3, the DNA is TGTGCCAGCAGCTTAGCAGCAGGGCCCAATGAAAAACTGTTTTTT.

The chain has TRBV3-1 (or the pseudogene TRBV3-2) and TRBJ2-5, with D maybe TRBD2 (5 bases). The CDR3 spans 15 residues. V lost 3 bases to trimming and J lost 5 bases, with 16 bases between them. Per germline, CDR1 LGHDT and CDR2 YNNKEL (reference sequence). CDR3 loop: CASSQRVGLGETQYF. DNA for the CDR3: TGTGCCAGCAGCCAGCGGGTGGGGTTGGGGGAGACCCAGTACTTC.